This T cell receptor (beta chain) was captured by sequencing in a study of T cell responses to AZD1222 COVID-19 vaccine. Study-level results: Receipt of two AZD1222 doses was followed by a rise in Spike-specific TCR breadth and depth. Only a handful of AZD1222 recipients, several in all, had baseline seropositivity. CD4 TCRs covered the whole spike, strongest at regions 160-218 and 743-854. The reported proportion of spike-specific TCRs targeting unmutated variant regions was nearly half.

Of note for this clone: The target antigen is unknown.

Method: immunoSEQ multiplex PCR; TCRdb's copy keeps in-frame clones and lacks some. Here the sample spans about 170,000 clones, 87% being singletons. The CDR3 consists of 13 residues. V was trimmed by 4 bases and J by 6 bases, leaving 13 bases between them. Germline CDR1 reads MGHRA; CDR2 reads YSYEKL. The receptor comes from an adult who received the AZD1222 COVID-19 vaccine. V is TRBV4-1 and J is TRBJ2-7; either TRBD1 or TRBD2 may fit D (5 bases each). The sequenced sample was peripheral blood, obtained 28 days after the second AZD1222 dose. CDR3 protein: CASSPPQGVEQYF. Here the CDR3 DNA reads TGCGCCAGCAGCCCGCCCCAGGGAGTCGAGCAGTACTTC.